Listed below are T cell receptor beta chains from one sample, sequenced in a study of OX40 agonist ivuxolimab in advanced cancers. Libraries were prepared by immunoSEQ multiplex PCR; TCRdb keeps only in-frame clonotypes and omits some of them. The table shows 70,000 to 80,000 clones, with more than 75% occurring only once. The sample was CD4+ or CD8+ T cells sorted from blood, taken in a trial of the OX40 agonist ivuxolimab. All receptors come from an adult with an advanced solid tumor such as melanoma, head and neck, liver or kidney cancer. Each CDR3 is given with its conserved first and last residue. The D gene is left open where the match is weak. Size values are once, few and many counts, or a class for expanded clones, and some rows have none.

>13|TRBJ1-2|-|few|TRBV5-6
TGTGCCAGCAGCGTGGGAGGGGGCTATGGCTACACCTTC
CASSVGGGYGYTF
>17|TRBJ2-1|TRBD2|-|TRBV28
TGTGCCAGCACGGGTGGACTAGCGGGAGGGAGGGGAAATGAGCAGTTCTTC
CASTGGLAGGRGNEQFF
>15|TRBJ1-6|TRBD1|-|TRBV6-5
TGTGCCAGCAGTTATTCGGGACAGGCGTTGTCACCCCTCCACTTT
CASSYSGQALSPLHF
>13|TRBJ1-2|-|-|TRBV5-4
TGTGCCAGCAGCTTGGGAGGGAACTATGGCTACACCTTC
CASSLGGNYGYTF
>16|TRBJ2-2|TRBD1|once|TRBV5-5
TGTGCCAGCAGCTTATCCAGGGGGTTGAACACCGGGGAGCTGTTTTTT
CASSLSRGLNTGELFF
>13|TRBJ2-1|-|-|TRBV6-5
TGTGCCAGCAGCCCCTGGACCGCAAAGGAGCAGTTCTTC
CASSPWTAKEQFF
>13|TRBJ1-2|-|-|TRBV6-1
TGTGCCAGCAGTGGGGGAGCCTACTATGGCTACACCTTC
CASSGGAYYGYTF
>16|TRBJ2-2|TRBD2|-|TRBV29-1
TGCAGCGTTCTGACCGGGTTAGCGGGAGTTCCCGGGGAGCTGTTTTTT
CSVLTGLAGVPGELFF
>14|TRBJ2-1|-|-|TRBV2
TGTGCCAGCAGTGAAGAGTTAGACGACAATGAGCAGTTCTTC
CASSEELDDNEQFF
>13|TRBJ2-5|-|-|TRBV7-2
TGTGCCAGCAGCTTACTCCTGAGAGAGACCCAGTACTTC
CASSLLLRETQYF
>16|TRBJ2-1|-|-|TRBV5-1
TGCGCCAGCAGCTTGGAGGGGGATCCGAGATACAATGAGCAGTTCTTC
CASSLEGDPRYNEQFF
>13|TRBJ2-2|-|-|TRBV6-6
TGTGCCAGCAGTTACAGGGAGTCCGGGGAGCTGTTTTTT
CASSYRESGELFF
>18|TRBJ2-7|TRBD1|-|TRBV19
TGTGCCAGTAGTCCCCCCGGGGACGTCGGGACAGGAGATTACGAGCAGTACTTC
CASSPPGDVGTGDYEQYF
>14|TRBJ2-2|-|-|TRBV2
TGTGCCAGCAGGCCGACCCAGAACACCGGGGAGCTGTTTTTT
CASRPTQNTGELFF
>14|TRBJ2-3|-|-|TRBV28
TGTGCCAGCACCTCAACATTTTGGTCCGGTACGCAGTATTTT
CASTSTFWSGTQYF
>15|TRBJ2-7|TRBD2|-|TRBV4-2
TGTGCCAGCAGCCAAGAAACTAGCGGGATTTACGAGCAGTACTTC
CASSQETSGIYEQYF
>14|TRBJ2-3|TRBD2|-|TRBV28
TGTGCCACCCGACTAGCGGGATTCACAGATACGCAGTATTTT
CATRLAGFTDTQYF
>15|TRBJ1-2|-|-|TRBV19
TGTGCCAGTAGTATCGGCAACACAGGCTTCTATGGCTACACCTTC
CASSIGNTGFYGYTF
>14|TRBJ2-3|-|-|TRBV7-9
TGTGCCAGCAGCTCCCTACGGGGGCCAGATACGCAGTATTTT
CASSSLRGPDTQYF
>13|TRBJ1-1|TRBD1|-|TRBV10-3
TGTGCCATCAGTGCAGACAGGGGCACTGAAGCTTTCTTT
CAISADRGTEAFF
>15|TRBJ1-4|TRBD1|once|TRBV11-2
TGTGCCAGCAGAGTACAGGGGGCGCGAGATGAAAAACTGTTTTTT
CASRVQGARDEKLFF
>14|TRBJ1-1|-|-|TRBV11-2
TGTGCCAGCAGCTTAGGTTCCTGGAACACTGAAGCTTTCTTT
CASSLGSWNTEAFF
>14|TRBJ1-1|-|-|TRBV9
TGTGCCAGCAGCGTCCGGGGCTGGGGCACTGAAGCTTTCTTT
CASSVRGWGTEAFF
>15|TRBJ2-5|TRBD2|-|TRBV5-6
TGTGCCAGCAGCTTGACTAGCGGGAGTCCGGAGACCCAGTACTTC
CASSLTSGSPETQYF
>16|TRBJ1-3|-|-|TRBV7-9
TGTGCCAGCAGCCTAGGGGCGGCCGTCTCTGGAAACACCATATATTTT
CASSLGAAVSGNTIYF
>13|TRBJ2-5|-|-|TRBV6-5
TGTGCCAGCGGAAAAGGGGGAGCTGAGACCCAGTACTTC
CASGKGGAETQYF
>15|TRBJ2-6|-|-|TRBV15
TGTGCCACCAGCAGAGGCCCAGGCTGGGCCAACGTCCTGACTTTC
CATSRGPGWANVLTF
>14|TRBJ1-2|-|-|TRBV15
TGTGCCACCAGCAGAGAAAACAGGGCTAGCGGCTACACCTTC
CATSRENRASGYTF
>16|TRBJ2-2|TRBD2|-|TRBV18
TGTGCCAGCTCACTCAACAGCGGGAGGGGCACCGGGGAGCTGTTTTTT
CASSLNSGRGTGELFF
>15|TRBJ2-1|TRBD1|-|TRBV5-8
TGTGCCAGCAGCACAGGGACAGTCTCCTACAATGAGCAGTTCTTC
CASSTGTVSYNEQFF
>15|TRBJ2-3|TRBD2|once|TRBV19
TGTGCCAGTAGTCATAGCGGGAGGGCCGCAGATACGCAGTATTTT
CASSHSGRAADTQYF
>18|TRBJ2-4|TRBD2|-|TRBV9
TGTGCCAGCAGCGTAGCCGGGTGGTCTAGCGGGAGATCGAACATTCAGTACTTC
CASSVAGWSSGRSNIQYF
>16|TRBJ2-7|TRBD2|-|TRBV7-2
TGTGCCAGCAGTCGAAGGACTAGCGGATTCTTTTACGAGCAGTACTTC
CASSRRTSGFFYEQYF
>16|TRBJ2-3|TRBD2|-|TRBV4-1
TGCGCCAGCAGCCAAGAGAAGGCGGGAGGAACAGATACGCAGTATTTT
CASSQEKAGGTDTQYF
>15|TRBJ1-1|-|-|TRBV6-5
TGTGCCAGCAGTAGGATCACAGTCACGTCGGTAGAAGCTTTCTTT
CASSRITVTSVEAFF
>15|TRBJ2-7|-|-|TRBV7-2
TGTGCCAGCAGCTTAGTTCTAGGAGTGGTCTACGAGCAGTACTTC
CASSLVLGVVYEQYF
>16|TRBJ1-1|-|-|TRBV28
TGTGCCAGCAGTTCGCCTGCCAGGGACATGAACACTGAAGCTTTCTTT
CASSSPARDMNTEAFF
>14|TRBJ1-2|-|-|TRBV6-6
TGTGCCAGCAGTTACTCTTCGGGACTTTATGGCTACACCTTC
CASSYSSGLYGYTF
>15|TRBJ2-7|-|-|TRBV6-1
TGTGCCACCTATGATCCGGGGACTGTCTCCTACGAGCAGTACTTC
CATYDPGTVSYEQYF
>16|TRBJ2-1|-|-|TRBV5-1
TGCGCCAGCAGCTTGAGCGACAGCCTCTCCTACAATGAGCAGTTCTTC
CASSLSDSLSYNEQFF
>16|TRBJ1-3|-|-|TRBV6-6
TGTGCCAGCACCAAGGGACTCAGGCTTTCTGGAAACACCATATATTTT
CASTKGLRLSGNTIYF
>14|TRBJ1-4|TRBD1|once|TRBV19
TGTGCCAGTAGTCACCGGGACAGGGGTGAAAAACTGTTTTTT
CASSHRDRGEKLFF
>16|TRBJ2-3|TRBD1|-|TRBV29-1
TGCAGCGTTGAACACGGCGGGTGGACAGGGCCAGATACGCAGTATTTT
CSVEHGGWTGPDTQYF
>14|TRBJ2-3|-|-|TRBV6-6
TGTGCCAGCAGTTACCGCTCTGGGACAGATACGCAGTATTTT
CASSYRSGTDTQYF
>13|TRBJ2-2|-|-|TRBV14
TGTGCCAGCAGCCAAGGTATCACCGGGGAGCTGTTTTTT
CASSQGITGELFF